This T cell receptor beta chain is from a study of vaccination effects on CD4 cells after COVID-19. Clones were sequenced by immunoSEQ multiplex PCR, and TCRdb holds only the in-frame ones, with some missing. Here the sample spans more than 20,000 clones, nearly 80% being singletons. Prior to sequencing, the ViraFEST assay stimulated PBMC with viral peptide pools, which expanded the antigen-specific CD4+ T cells. Cultured cells yielded isolated CD4+ T cells after 10 days. Participants received two doses of either the BNT162b2 or mRNA-1273 vaccine. Negative nucleocapsid antibody tests before and after vaccination confirmed no previous SARS-CoV-2 infection. Germline-derived CDR1 and CDR2 are SNHLY and FYNNEI. The germline V and J ends were trimmed by 6 bases and 8 bases, with 8 bases remaining between them. The CDR3 sequence is 11 residues long. Whole-study findings and limits: After vaccination of healthy people, only 1 of 255 vaccine-induced clones cross-reacted with common cold coronaviruses.

A single count supports this clone. Its antigen is unidentified. The sequenced sample was CD4+ T cells from PBMCs cultured with SARS-CoV-2 spike peptides, obtained after COVID-19 vaccination. The chain carries TRBV2 and TRBJ2-1; D is uncertain. This clonotype was obtained from a human donor who received a COVID-19 vaccine. Some clones in this sample may be carry-over from other donors' samples. CDR3 loop: CASSPADEQFF. CDR3 nucleotides: TGTGCCAGCAGCCCCGCTGATGAGCAGTTCTTC.